The 25 T cell receptor beta chains given below trace back to one sample, sequenced in a study of cytomegalovirus exposure and HLA in healthy donors. The PCR made use of 60 Vbeta and 13 Jbeta primers. Using immunoSEQ multiplex PCR, the repertoire was profiled, and TCRdb retains in-frame clones only, with some absent. The sample includes around 91,000 clones, about 73% of them seen just once. Specimen: PBMCs. The receptor set was obtained from a woman in her thirties or forties in good health and CMV-seropositive.

The rearrangement joins TRBV9 to TRBJ1-4, with a weak D call TRBD1 (6 bases). V dropped 4 bases and J dropped 3 bases, with 10 bases sitting between them. This CDR3 has 14 residues. Germline loops: CDR1 SGDLS, CDR2 YYNGEE. The chain's CDR3 is CASSTQGANEKLFF. For the CDR3, the DNA is TGTGCCAGCAGCACACAGGGAGCTAATGAAAAACTGTTTTTT.

The count of this clone is one. The chain employs TRBV6-6 and TRBJ2-1; 13 bases fit TRBD2. The CDR3 contains 16 residues. From germline, CDR1 is MNHNY and CDR2 SVGAGI (reference sequence). Losses at the gene ends were 4 bases for V and 6 bases for J; bases not matched to a gene: 6. The CDR3 reads CASSFGLAGASNEQFF. The CDR3 region has the DNA TGTGCCAGCAGTTTCGGACTAGCGGGAGCTTCCAATGAGCAGTTCTTC.

The V and J genes are TRBV6-6 and TRBJ2-2; tentatively, D is TRBD1 (6 bases). CDR1 MNHNY and CDR2 SVGAGI come from the germline V gene (reference sequence). The CDR3 covers 15 residues. V was shortened by 1 base and J by 1 base, with 7 bases between the two germline ends. In nucleotides, the CDR3 is TGTGCCAGCAGTTACTTGGGACAGAACACCGGGGAGCTGTTTTTT. Protein: CASSYLGQNTGELFF.

This chain links TRBV7-2 with TRBJ2-1; 7 nucleotides match TRBD2. V trimming: 5 bases; J trimming: 4 bases; junction bases outside the gene matches: 14. Germline loops: CDR1 SGHTA, CDR2 FQGNSA. The CDR3 totals 17 residues. CDR3 bases: TGTGCCAGCAGCCCGATGGGGGGAGGGCCGGGGTACAATGAGCAGTTCTTC. Translating it yields CASSPMGGGPGYNEQFF.

V gene TRBV7-2 combines with J gene TRBJ2-5, with D unresolved. V was clipped by 5 bases and J by 5 bases, with 9 bases between them. The CDR3 totals 12 residues. Germline assignment: CDR1 SGHTA and CDR2 FQGNSA. CDR3 DNA sequence: TGTGCCAGCAGCCCCACTCCGGAGACCCAGTACTTC. Residues: CASSPTPETQYF.

The rearrangement links TRBV4-2 to TRBJ1-3; 12 bases agree with TRBD1. Germline V CDR1 and CDR2: LGHNA, YNFKEQ. The CDR3 covers 16 residues. Germline trimming cut 0 bases from V and 7 bases from J; bases unmatched to any gene: 4. CDR3 nucleotides: TGTGCCAGCAGCCAAGAAACCGGGACAGGGGGCAACACCATATATTTT. Protein sequence: CASSQETGTGGNTIYF.

This chain uses TRBV7-3 with TRBJ2-6; D is perhaps TRBD1 (5 bases). V lost 2 bases and J 2 bases, leaving 10 bases between the germline ends. This CDR3 has 16 residues. CDR1 SGHTA and CDR2 FQGTGA come from the germline V gene. DNA for the CDR3: TGTGCCAGCAGCTTAGGGGCTAGTGCTGGGGCCAACGTCCTGACTTTC. This codes for CASSLGASAGANVLTF.

This rearrangement joins TRBV9 to TRBJ2-7, with a possible D match to TRBD2 (6 bases). CDR3 length: 15 residues. CDR1 and CDR2 from the germline V gene are SGDLS and YYNGEE. V was clipped by 3 bases and J by 2 bases, with 15 bases between them. The CDR3 DNA sequence: TGTGCCAGCAGCGAGCTTCCGGGACTCCCCTACGAGCAGTACTTC. This sequence encodes CASSELPGLPYEQYF.

The rearrangement joins TRBV6-4 to TRBJ2-7; TRBD2 matches 14 bases. Germline V CDR1 and CDR2: MRHNA, SNTAGT. The ends lost 5 bases at V and 5 bases at J; junction bases unmatched: 11. The CDR3 loop spans 17 amino acids. CDR3 sequence: CASSYPKGLAGEDEQYF. DNA of the CDR3: TGTGCCAGCAGTTACCCTAAGGGACTAGCGGGAGAGGACGAGCAGTACTTC.

This chain connects TRBV6-5 to TRBJ2-7, with TRBD1 matching over 8 bases. There are 14 residues in the CDR3. The trim removed 4 bases at V and 2 bases at J, leaving 4 bases unmatched. Germline V gene sequence: CDR1 MNHEY, CDR2 SVGAGI. The CDR3 DNA reads TGTGCCAGCAGTTCGCTGGACAGGGCCTACGAGCAGTACTTC. This sequence encodes CASSSLDRAYEQYF.

V usage is TRBV19 and J usage is TRBJ1-2, with no clear D. This CDR3 has 17 residues. Germline V lookup: CDR1 LNHDA, CDR2 SQIVND (reference sequence). V was cut by 4 bases and J by 4 bases, with 22 bases left in between. The CDR3 loop reads CASSNISYMVIAYGYTF. The CDR3 DNA sequence: TGTGCCAGTAGTAATATTTCTTATATGGTCATAGCCTATGGCTACACCTTC.

The rearrangement uses TRBV6-1 and TRBJ2-1; tentatively, D is TRBD2 (7 bases). This CDR3 has 15 amino acids. Germline V lookup: CDR1 MNHNS, CDR2 SASEGT. The V end lost 0 bases, the J end lost 6 bases, and 12 bases lay between the germline ends. CDR3 amino acids: CASSEALGGANEQFF. The DNA of the CDR3 is TGTGCCAGCAGTGAAGCGTTAGGGGGGGCCAATGAGCAGTTCTTC.

The chain recombines TRBV29-1 with TRBJ2-1, with 8 positions matching TRBD2. Germline loops: CDR1 SQVTM, CDR2 ANQGSEA. V dropped 7 bases and J dropped 4; count of bases not matched to a gene: 9. CDR3 size: 14 residues. CDR3 sequence (DNA): TGCAGCGCCCCACCGGGACTAGATTACAATGAGCAGTTCTTC. Residues: CSAPPGLDYNEQFF.

This rearrangement joins TRBV19 to TRBJ1-5, with a tentative D call TRBD1 (6 bases). CDR3 length: 18 residues. V was shortened by 5 bases and J by 4 bases, with 24 bases between the two germline ends. In germline, CDR1 is LNHDA, CDR2 SQIVND (reference sequence). CDR3 residues: CASSEGPGQTLGNQPQHF. CDR3 bases: TGTGCCAGTAGTGAGGGACCGGGACAAACCTTGGGGAATCAGCCCCAGCATTTT.

This sequence joins TRBV29-1 and TRBJ2-7; 8 nucleotides match TRBD2. V shed 4 bases and J 4 bases; nucleotides not matched to a gene: 6. The germline V gene has CDR1 SQVTM and CDR2 ANQGSEA. This CDR3 has 13 amino acids. CDR3 sequence: CSVGGLGSYEQYF. The CDR3 coding sequence is TGCAGCGTTGGGGGACTAGGGTCTTACGAGCAGTACTTC.

This chain uses TRBV7-6 with TRBJ2-3; the match to TRBD2 covers 10 bases. The CDR3 consists of 16 residues. Germline-derived CDR1 and CDR2 are SGHVS and FNYEAQ. The V gene end was trimmed by 1 base and the J gene end by 1 base; junction bases not matched to a gene: 2. The CDR3 DNA sequence: TGTGCCAGCAGCTTAGGGCTAGCGGGAGGCACAGATACGCAGTATTTT. Amino acid sequence: CASSLGLAGGTDTQYF. The full variable domain, its missing parts supplied by reference TRBV7-6 and TRBJ2-3, is GAGVSQSPRYKVTKRGQDVALRCDPISGHVSLYWYRQALGQGPEFLTYFNYEAQQDKSGLPNDRFSAERPEGSISTLTIQRTEQRDSAMYRCASSLGLAGGTDTQYFGPGTRLTVL.

The chain is built from TRBV13 and TRBJ1-6; a possible D gene is TRBD1 (5 bases). Germline lookup yields CDR1 PRHDT and CDR2 FYEKMQ (reference sequence). The CDR3 sequence is 13 residues long. V lost 0 bases, J lost 14 bases, and 11 bases lay in between. The CDR3 DNA reads as TGTGCCAGCAGCTTAGGGGGAGGGACGACCCTCCACTTT. This sequence encodes CASSLGGGTTLHF.

The J gene is TRBJ2-5, the V gene TRBV7-2, with D perhaps TRBD1 (6 bases). The germline CDR1 and CDR2 sequences are SGHTA and FQGNSA. The CDR3 spans 13 residues. V lost 6 bases and J 5 bases, leaving 13 bases between the germline ends. Here the CDR3 DNA reads TGTGCCAGCAGGAGCTCAGGGGTGGAGACCCAGTACTTC. Its protein is CASRSSGVETQYF.

This clone was detected only a few times. The rearrangement uses TRBV4-3 and TRBJ2-7; D unresolved. The V end lost 3 bases, the J end lost 1 base, and 7 bases lay between the germline ends. CDR1 LGHNA and CDR2 YSLEER come from the germline V gene. The CDR3 length is 13 residues. CDR3 sequence reads: CASSQGRSYEQYF. Written as DNA, the CDR3 is TGCGCCAGCAGCCAGGGCAGATCCTACGAGCAGTACTTC.

This clone has only a few counts. The rearrangement uses TRBV7-6 and TRBJ2-1, with TRBD2 matching over 9 bases. Trimming took 4 bases from V and 9 from J; bases not matched to a gene: 13. The CDR3 runs to 16 residues. The germline CDR1 and CDR2 sequences are SGHVS and FNYEAQ. This CDR3 is CASSSLGAGGPVEQFF. The CDR3 DNA sequence: TGTGCCAGCAGCTCTCTTGGGGCGGGAGGGCCGGTTGAGCAGTTCTTC.

The chain carries TRBV5-1 and TRBJ2-5; unclear D gene. The DNA end is a closer match to TRBJ2-7, so the J assignment may be wrong. The CDR3 is 13 residues long. The V gene's germline CDR1 is SGHRS and CDR2 YFSETQ. The CDR3 loop is CASSLATAYEQYF. The CDR3 nucleotides read TGCGCCAGCAGCTTGGCTACAGCCTACGAGCAGTACTTC.

As concerns this clone: The CDR3 ends on some other residue instead of the conserved phenylalanine or tryptophan, so this is likely a read error. The chain recombines TRBV19 with TRBJ2-7; D call uncertain. V was clipped by 8 bases and J by 4 bases, with 9 bases between them. In germline, CDR1 is LNHDA, CDR2 SQIVND (reference sequence). The CDR3 runs to 11 residues. This CDR3 reads CASASEYEQYL. In DNA, the CDR3 is TGTGCCAGTGCCAGCGAATACGAGCAGTACCTC.

V is TRBV5-5 and J is TRBJ2-7; D possibly corresponds to TRBD1 (6 bases). The CDR3 loop spans 16 amino acids. Germline CDR1 reads SGHKS; CDR2 reads YYEKEE (reference sequence). The V end was cut by 4 bases, the J end by 5 bases, with 22 bases between. The chain's CDR3 is CASSPPGDPLLDEQYF. DNA of the CDR3: TGTGCCAGCAGCCCCCCAGGGGATCCCCTTTTGGACGAGCAGTACTTC.

The gene calls are TRBV7-9 and TRBJ1-2; D remains unclear. The ends were cut back, 2 bases at V and 0 bases at J, with 10 bases in the middle. In germline, CDR1 is SEHNR, CDR2 FQNEAQ (reference sequence). The CDR3 has 15 amino acids. The CDR3 DNA reads as TGTGCCAGCAGCTTAAACGGGGTGTCTAACTATGGCTACACCTTC. This gives the protein CASSLNGVSNYGYTF.

This sequence joins TRBV7-2 and TRBJ1-3; TRBD1 matches at 7 bases. V trimming: 5 bases; J trimming: 1 base; junction bases outside the gene matches: 11. In germline, CDR1 is SGHTA, CDR2 FQGNSA. CDR3 size: 17 residues. The CDR3 nucleotides are TGTGCCAGCAGCGCGGAAACAGGGGTTCTGTCTGGAAACACCATATATTTT. Translating it yields CASSAETGVLSGNTIYF.